This paragraph reports one TCR beta chain. Its antigen remains unidentified. Between the trimmed V and J ends, which lost 6 bases and 2 bases, there was a span of 17 bases. Germline CDR1 and CDR2: SGHNT and YYREEE (reference sequence). The CDR3 is 15 amino acids. The investigators sampled blood at baseline, at cycle 4 day 1, and at cycle 7 day 1. The method was immunoSEQ multiplex PCR; TCRdb's version includes in-frame clones alone and lacks a portion of them. The sample has 60,000 to 80,000 clones, roughly nine tenths seen once. This entry belongs to a study of OX40 agonist ivuxolimab in advanced cancers. Turning to the study itself: The mean age was about 61 years, ranging from about 20 to 79, with 65% to 85% of participants male. Treatment received earlier with anti-PD-1, anti-PD-L1 or anti-CTLA-4 agents was allowed, and over 35% had some. Overall study findings and caveats: Low normalized T-cell clonal expansion was additionally recorded for some nonresponders.

The receptor was derived from an adult with an advanced solid tumor such as melanoma, head and neck, liver or kidney cancer. Sequenced here: CD4+ or CD8+ T cells sorted from blood, sampled in a trial of the OX40 agonist ivuxolimab. The chain is built from TRBV5-4 and TRBJ2-5; maybe TRBD1 (6 bases). CDR3 amino acids: CASTKNPGQQETQYF. The CDR3, as DNA: TGTGCCAGCACGAAAAATCCGGGACAACAAGAGACCCAGTACTTC.